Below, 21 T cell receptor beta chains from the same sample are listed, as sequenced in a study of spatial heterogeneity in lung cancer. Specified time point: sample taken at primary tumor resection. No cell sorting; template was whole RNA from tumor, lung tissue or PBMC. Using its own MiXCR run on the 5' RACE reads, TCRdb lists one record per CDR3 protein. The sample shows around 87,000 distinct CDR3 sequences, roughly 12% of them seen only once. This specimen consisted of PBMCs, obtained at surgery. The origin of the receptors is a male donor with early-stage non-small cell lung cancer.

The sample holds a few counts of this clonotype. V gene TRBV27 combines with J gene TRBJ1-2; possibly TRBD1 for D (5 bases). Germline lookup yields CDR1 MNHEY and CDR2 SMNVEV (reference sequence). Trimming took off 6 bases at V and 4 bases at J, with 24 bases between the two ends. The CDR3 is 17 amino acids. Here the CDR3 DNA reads TGTGCCAGCAGCACCCGAAGTTTAGGCCCGGGGGGCTATGGCTACACCTTC. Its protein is CASSTRSLGPGGYGYTF.

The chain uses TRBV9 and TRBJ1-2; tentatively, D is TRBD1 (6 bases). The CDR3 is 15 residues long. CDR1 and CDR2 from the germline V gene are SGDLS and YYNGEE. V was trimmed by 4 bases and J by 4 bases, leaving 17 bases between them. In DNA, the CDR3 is TGTGCCAGCAGCCTATTAGGGGGAGCCCCCTATGGCTACACCTTC. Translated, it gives CASSLLGGAPYGYTF.

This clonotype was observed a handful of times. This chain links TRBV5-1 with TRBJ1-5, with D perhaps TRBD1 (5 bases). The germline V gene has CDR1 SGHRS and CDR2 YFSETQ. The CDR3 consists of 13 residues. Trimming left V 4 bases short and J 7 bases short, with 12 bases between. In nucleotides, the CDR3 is TGCGCCAGCAGCGTCGGATCAGGGCAGCCCCAGCATTTT. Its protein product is CASSVGSGQPQHF.

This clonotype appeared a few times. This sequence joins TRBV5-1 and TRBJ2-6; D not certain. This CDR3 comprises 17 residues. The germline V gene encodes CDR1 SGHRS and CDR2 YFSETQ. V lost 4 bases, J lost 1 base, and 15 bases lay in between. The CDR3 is CASSSRPPFSGANVLTF. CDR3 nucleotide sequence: TGCGCCAGCAGCAGCAGGCCTCCTTTTTCTGGGGCCAACGTCCTGACTTTC.

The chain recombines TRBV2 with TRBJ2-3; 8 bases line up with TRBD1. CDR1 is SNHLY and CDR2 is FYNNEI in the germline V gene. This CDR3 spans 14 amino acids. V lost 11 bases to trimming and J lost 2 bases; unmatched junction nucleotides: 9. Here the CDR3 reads CAGKTGDDTDTQYF. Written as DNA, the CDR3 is TGTGCCGGAAAGACAGGGGACGACACAGATACGCAGTATTTT.

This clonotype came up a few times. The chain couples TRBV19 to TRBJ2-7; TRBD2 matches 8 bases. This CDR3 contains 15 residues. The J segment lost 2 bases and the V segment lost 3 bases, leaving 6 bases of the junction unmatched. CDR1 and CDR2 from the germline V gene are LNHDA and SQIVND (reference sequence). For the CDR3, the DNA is TGTGCCAGTAGTATCACCGGGACTAGAGCCTACGAGCAGTACTTC. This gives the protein CASSITGTRAYEQYF. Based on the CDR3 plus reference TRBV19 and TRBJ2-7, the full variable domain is DGGITQSPKYLFRKEGQNVTLSCEQNLNHDAMYWYRQDPGQGLRLIYYSQIVNDFQKGDIAEGYSVSREKKESFPLTVTSAQKNPTAFYLCASSITGTRAYEQYFGPGTRLTVT.

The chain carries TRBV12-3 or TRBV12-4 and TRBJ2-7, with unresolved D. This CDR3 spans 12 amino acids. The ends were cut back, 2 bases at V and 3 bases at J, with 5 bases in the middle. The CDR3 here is CASSLWDYEQYF. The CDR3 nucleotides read TGTGCCAGCAGTTTATGGGACTACGAGCAGTACTTC.

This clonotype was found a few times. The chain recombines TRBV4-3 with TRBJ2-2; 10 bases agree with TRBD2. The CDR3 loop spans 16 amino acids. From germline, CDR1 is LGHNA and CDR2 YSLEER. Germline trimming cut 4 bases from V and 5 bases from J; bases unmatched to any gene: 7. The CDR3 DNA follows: TGCGCCAGCAGCCCCAGCGGGGGGGGTCTAACCGGGGAGCTGTTTTTT. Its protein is CASSPSGGGLTGELFF.

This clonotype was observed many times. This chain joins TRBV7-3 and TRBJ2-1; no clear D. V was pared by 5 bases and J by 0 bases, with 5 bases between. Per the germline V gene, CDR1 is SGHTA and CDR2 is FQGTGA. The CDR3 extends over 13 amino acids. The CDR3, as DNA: TGTGCCAGCAGCCTGGGCTCCTACAATGAGCAGTTCTTC. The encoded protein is CASSLGSYNEQFF.

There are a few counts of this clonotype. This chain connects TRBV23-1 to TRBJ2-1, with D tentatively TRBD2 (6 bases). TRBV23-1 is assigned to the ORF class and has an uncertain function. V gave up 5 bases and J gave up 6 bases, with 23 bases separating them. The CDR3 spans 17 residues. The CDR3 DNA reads TGCGCCAGCAGTTCCCATTTAACGGGAGAAGGTCTCAATGAGCAGTTCTTC. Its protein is CASSSHLTGEGLNEQFF.

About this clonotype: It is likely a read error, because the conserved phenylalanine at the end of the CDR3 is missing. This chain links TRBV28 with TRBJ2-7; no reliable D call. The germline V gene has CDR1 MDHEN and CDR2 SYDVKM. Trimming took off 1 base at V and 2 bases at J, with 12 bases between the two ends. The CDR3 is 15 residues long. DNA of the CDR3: TGTGCCAGCAGTTTATCCCGCGGCGCGGCCTACGAGCAGTACATC. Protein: CASSLSRGAAYEQYI.

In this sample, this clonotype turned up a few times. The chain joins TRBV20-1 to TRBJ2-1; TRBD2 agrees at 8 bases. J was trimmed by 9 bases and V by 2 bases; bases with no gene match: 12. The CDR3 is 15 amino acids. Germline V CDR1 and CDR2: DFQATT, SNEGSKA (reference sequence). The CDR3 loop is CSARRFSGTSGEQFF. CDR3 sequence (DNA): TGCAGTGCTAGACGGTTTAGCGGGACCTCCGGTGAGCAGTTCTTC.

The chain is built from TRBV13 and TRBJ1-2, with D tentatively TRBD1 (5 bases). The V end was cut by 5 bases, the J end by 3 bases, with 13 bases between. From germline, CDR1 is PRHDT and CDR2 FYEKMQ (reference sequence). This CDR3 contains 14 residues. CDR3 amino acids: CASSIKDKYYGYTF. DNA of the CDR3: TGTGCCAGCAGCATAAAGGACAAGTACTATGGCTACACCTTC.

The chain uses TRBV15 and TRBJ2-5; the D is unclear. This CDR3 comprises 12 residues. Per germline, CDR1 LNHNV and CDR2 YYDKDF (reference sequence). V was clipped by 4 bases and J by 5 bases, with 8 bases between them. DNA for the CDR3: TGTGCCACCAGCACCTTTGGGGAGACCCAGTACTTC. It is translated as CATSTFGETQYF. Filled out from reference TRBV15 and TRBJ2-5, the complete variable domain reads DAMVIQNPRYQVTQFGKPVTLSCSQTLNHNVMYWYQQKSSQAPKLLFHYYDKDFNNEADTPDNFQSRRPNTSFCFLDIRSPGLGDTAMYLCATSTFGETQYFGPGTRLLVL.

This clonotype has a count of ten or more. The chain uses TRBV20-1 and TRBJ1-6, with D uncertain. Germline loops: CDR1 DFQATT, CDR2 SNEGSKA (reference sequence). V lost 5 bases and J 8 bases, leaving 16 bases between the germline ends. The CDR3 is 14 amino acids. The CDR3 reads CSAFPGVGDSPLHF. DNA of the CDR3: TGCAGTGCTTTTCCCGGGGTCGGGGATTCACCCCTCCACTTT.

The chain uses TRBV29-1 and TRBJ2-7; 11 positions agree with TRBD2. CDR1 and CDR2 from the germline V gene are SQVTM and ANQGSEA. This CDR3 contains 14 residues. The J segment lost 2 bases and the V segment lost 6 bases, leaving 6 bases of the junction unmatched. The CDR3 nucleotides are TGCAGCGTCTCCACTAGCGGGAGCACCTACGAGCAGTACTTC. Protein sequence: CSVSTSGSTYEQYF.

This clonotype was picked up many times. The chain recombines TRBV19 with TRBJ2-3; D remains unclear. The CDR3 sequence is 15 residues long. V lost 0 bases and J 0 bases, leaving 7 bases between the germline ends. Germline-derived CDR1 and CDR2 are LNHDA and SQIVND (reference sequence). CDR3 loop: CASSIERGSTDTQYF. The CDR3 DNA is TGTGCCAGTAGTATAGAGCGAGGTAGCACAGATACGCAGTATTTT.

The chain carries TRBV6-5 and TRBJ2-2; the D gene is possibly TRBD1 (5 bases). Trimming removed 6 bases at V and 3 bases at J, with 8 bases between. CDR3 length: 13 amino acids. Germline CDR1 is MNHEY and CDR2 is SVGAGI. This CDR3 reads CASRAGHTGELFF. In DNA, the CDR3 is TGTGCCAGCAGGGCAGGGCACACCGGGGAGCTGTTTTTT.

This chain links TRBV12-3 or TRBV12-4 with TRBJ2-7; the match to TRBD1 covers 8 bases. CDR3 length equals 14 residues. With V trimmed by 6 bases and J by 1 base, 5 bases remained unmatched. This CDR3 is CASRLTGESYEQYF. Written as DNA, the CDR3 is TGTGCCAGCAGATTGACAGGGGAATCCTACGAGCAGTACTTC.

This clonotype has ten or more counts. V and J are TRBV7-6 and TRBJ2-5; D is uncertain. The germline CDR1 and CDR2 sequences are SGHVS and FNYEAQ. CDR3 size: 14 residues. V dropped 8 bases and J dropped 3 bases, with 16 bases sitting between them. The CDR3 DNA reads TGTGCCAGCGGGAAGAACGGCCCGAAAGAGACCCAGTACTTC. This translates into CASGKNGPKETQYF.

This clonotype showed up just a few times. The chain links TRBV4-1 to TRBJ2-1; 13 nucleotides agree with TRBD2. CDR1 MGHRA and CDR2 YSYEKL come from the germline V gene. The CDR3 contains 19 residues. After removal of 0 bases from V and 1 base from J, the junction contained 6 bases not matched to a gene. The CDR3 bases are TGCGCCAGCAGCCAAGAGTGGACTAGCGGGAGTGGGTCCTACAATGAGCAGTTCTTC. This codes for CASSQEWTSGSGSYNEQFF.